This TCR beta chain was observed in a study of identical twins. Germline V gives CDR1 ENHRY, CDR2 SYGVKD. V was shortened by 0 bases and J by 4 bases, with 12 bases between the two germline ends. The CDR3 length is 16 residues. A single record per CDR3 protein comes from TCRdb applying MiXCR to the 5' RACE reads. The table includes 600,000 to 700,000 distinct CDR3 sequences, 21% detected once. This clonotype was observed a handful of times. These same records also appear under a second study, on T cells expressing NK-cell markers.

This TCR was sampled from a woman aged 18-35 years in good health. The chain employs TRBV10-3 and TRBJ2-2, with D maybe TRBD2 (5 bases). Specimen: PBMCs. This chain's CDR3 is CAISESPGKGTGELFF. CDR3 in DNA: TGTGCCATCAGTGAGTCCCCGGGGAAGGGCACCGGGGAGCTGTTTTTT.